This record concerns one TCR beta chain sequence. Its target is not known. This record belongs to a study of OX40 agonist ivuxolimab in advanced cancers. Study-wide context: Those treated in dose escalation had hepatocellular carcinoma, melanoma, renal cell cancer or head and neck cancer. Study conclusions and caveats: At 0.1 to 3.0 mg/kg and by week 6, clonal expansion occurred in CD4+ and CD8+ blood T cells. Relative to CD4+, CD8+ T cells held more expanded clones on average.

Produced via immunoSEQ multiplex PCR; TCRdb's table is partial and in-frame only. The sample lists approximately 91,000 clones, about 87% occurring once. This clonotype was obtained from an adult with an advanced solid tumor such as melanoma, head and neck, liver or kidney cancer. The source material was CD4+ or CD8+ T cells sorted from blood, sampled in a trial of the OX40 agonist ivuxolimab.

The CDR3 coding sequence is TGTGCCAGCAGCTTACAGGGGACTATGAACACTGAAGCTTTCTTT. Translation: CASSLQGTMNTEAFF. The chain couples TRBV11-3 to TRBJ1-1, with D possibly TRBD1 on 6 matching bases. V dropped 2 bases and J dropped 0 bases, with 10 bases sitting between them. This CDR3 is 15 amino acids long. Germline assignment: CDR1 SGHNT and CDR2 YENEEA.